This TCR beta chain was sequenced for a study of T cell responses to AZD1222 COVID-19 vaccine. Sequencing was performed with immunoSEQ multiplex PCR; in TCRdb, only in-frame clones are kept and a portion is missing. Of tens of thousands of clones listed, roughly 90% are singletons. Second-dose schedules of about 4 or about 12 weeks were combined. Germline V gene data show CDR1 as KGHDR and CDR2 as SFDVKD. Trimming stripped 1 base from V and 3 bases from J, with 5 bases between. This CDR3 is 14 amino acids long. Findings of the study overall: Clonal diversity may have been underestimated, and the donors were mostly white British, with more females than males. Across spike, vaccine-associated CD4 TCRs were found, dominant at 160-218 and 743-854.

By its share, this clone is medium-sized. What it recognizes is unknown. This sequence was found in an adult who received the AZD1222 COVID-19 vaccine. The chain combines TRBV24-1 with TRBJ2-2; possibly TRBD1 for D (5 bases). The sequences come from peripheral blood, collected 28 days after the second AZD1222 dose. The CDR3 is CATSDFRDTGELFF. The CDR3 DNA is TGTGCCACCAGTGATTTCAGGGACACCGGGGAGCTGTTTTTT.